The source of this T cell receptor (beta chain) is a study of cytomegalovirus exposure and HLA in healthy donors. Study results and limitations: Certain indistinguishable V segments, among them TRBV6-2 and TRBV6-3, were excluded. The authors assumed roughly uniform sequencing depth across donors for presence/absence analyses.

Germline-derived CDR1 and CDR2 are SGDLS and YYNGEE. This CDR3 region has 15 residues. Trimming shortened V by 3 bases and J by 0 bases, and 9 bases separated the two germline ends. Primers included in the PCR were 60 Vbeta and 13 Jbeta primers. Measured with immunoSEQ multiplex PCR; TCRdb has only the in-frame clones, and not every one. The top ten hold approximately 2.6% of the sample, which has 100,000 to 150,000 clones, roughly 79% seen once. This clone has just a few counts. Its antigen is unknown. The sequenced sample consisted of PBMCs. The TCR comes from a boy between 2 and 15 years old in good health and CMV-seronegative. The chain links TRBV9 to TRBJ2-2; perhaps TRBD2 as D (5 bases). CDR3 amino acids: CASSGAAANTGELFF. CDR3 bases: TGTGCCAGCAGCGGAGCGGCCGCGAACACCGGGGAGCTGTTTTTT.